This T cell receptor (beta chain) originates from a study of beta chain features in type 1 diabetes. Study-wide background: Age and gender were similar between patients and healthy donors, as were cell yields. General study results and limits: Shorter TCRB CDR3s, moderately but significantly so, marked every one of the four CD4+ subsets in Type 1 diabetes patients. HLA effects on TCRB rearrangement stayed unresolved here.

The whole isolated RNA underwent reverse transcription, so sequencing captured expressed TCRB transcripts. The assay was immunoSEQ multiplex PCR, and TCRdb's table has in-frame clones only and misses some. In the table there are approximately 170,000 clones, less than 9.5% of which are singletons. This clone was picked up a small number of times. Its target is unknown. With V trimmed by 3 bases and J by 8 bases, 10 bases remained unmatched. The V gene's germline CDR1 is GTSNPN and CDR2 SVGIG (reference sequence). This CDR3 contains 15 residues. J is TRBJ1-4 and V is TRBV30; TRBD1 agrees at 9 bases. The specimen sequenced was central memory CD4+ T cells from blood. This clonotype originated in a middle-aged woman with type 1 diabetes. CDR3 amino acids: CAWSAGTGRGEKLFF. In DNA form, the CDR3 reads TGTGCCTGGAGCGCCGGGACAGGGCGCGGCGAAAAACTGTTTTTT.